The 27 T cell receptor beta chains presented below share a single source sample, sequenced in a study of blood T cell repertoires in COVID-19. The method was immunoSEQ multiplex PCR; TCRdb's version includes in-frame clones alone and lacks a portion of them. Of approximately 480,000 clones in the sample, 85% to 90% were seen once. The sequenced material came from peripheral blood. The source is a man between 18 and 35 years old with COVID-19, enrolled during active disease.

The CDR3 DNA reads TGTGCCAGCGCCGGACAGCTCTCTGGAAACACCATATATTTT. Its protein product is CASAGQLSGNTIYF. The chain has TRBV11-2 and TRBJ1-3; D is possibly TRBD1 (6 bases). Trimming took 8 bases from V and 0 from J, leaving 11 bases between them. There are 14 residues in the CDR3. Germline values: CDR1 SGHAT, CDR2 FQNNGV.

This clone turned up a few times. The chain combines TRBV19 with TRBJ1-1, with TRBD1 matching 8 bases. J gave up 4 bases and V 7 bases, and 8 bases lay outside the gene matches. From germline, CDR1 is LNHDA and CDR2 SQIVND (reference sequence). This CDR3 comprises 14 residues. CDR3 sequence: CASNQGAWSTEAFF. Written as DNA, the CDR3 is TGTGCCAGTAACCAGGGGGCCTGGAGCACTGAAGCTTTCTTT.

The V call is TRBV4-1, the J call TRBJ1-2, with TRBD1 matching over 7 bases. The CDR3 has 13 amino acids. J was trimmed by 8 bases and V by 2 bases; bases with no gene match: 5. Germline values: CDR1 MGHRA, CDR2 YSYEKL. The CDR3 reads CASSQRQGGGYTF. The CDR3 DNA follows: TGCGCCAGCAGCCAACGACAGGGAGGAGGCTACACCTTC.

The sample holds a few counts of this clone. This chain joins TRBV27 and TRBJ2-2; no definite D call. Germline V lookup: CDR1 MNHEY, CDR2 SMNVEV (reference sequence). The CDR3 runs 13 residues. V lost 9 bases to trimming and J lost 4 bases, with 12 bases between them. CDR3 nucleotides: TGTGCCAGTAATGCGTATGGCACCGGGGAGCTGTTTTTT. Amino acid sequence: CASNAYGTGELFF.

The count of this clone is one. V usage is TRBV3-1 (or the pseudogene TRBV3-2) and J usage is TRBJ2-1; 7 bases are a match to TRBD2. The CDR3 is 18 residues long. Germline trimming cut 2 bases from V and 4 bases from J; bases unmatched to any gene: 14. The germline V gene encodes CDR1 LGHDT and CDR2 YNNKEL (reference sequence). CDR3: CASSQRTGGLGVYNEQFF. CDR3 in DNA: TGTGCCAGCAGCCAACGCACCGGCGGACTAGGGGTTTACAATGAGCAGTTCTTC.

This rearrangement joins TRBV7-2 to TRBJ2-2, with a tentative D call TRBD1 (6 bases). Germline lookup yields CDR1 SGHTA and CDR2 FQGNSA. The germline V and J ends were trimmed by 3 bases and 4 bases, with 12 bases remaining between them. The CDR3 extends over 15 amino acids. The CDR3 sequence is CASSFDRLITGELFF. The CDR3 DNA is TGTGCCAGCAGCTTCGACAGGCTCATCACCGGGGAGCTGTTTTTT.

The V and J genes are TRBV18 and TRBJ2-2; tentatively, D is TRBD2 (5 bases). From germline, CDR1 is KGHSH and CDR2 LQKENI. This CDR3 is 16 amino acids long. V lost 3 bases and J lost 6, with 17 bases in between. This CDR3 reads CASSPLDLRGSGELFF. The CDR3 coding sequence is TGTGCCAGCTCACCTTTGGACTTGCGAGGGTCCGGGGAGCTGTTTTTT.

CDR3 protein: CSVEVQREYYEQFF. The CDR3 DNA is TGCAGCGTTGAGGTTCAGCGGGAGTACTATGAGCAGTTCTTC. This chain uses TRBV29-1 with TRBJ2-1, with 8 nucleotides matching TRBD2. The CDR3 covers 14 residues. CDR1 is SQVTM and CDR2 is ANQGSEA in the germline V gene. The V gene end was trimmed by 3 bases and the J gene end by 8 bases; junction bases not matched to a gene: 9.

About this clone: Other DNA sequences within the sample encode an identical CDR3. CDR3: CASSLSGGQPQHF. For the CDR3, the DNA is TGTGCCAGCAGTTTAAGCGGGGGTCAGCCCCAGCATTTT. The chain combines TRBV27 with TRBJ1-5, with a possible D match to TRBD1 (5 bases). The length of the CDR3 is 13 residues. Germline CDR1 is MNHEY and CDR2 is SMNVEV (reference sequence). V gave up 2 bases and J gave up 6 bases, with 8 bases separating them.

This clone was found a few times. The rearrangement uses TRBV27 and TRBJ2-2; D remains ambiguous. The germline V gene has CDR1 MNHEY and CDR2 SMNVEV (reference sequence). The V and J ends lost 2 bases and 3 bases respectively, with 10 bases between them. The CDR3 has 15 residues. Here the CDR3 DNA reads TGTGCCAGCAGTTTAATTGGCCCAGACACCGGGGAGCTGTTTTTT. Its protein product is CASSLIGPDTGELFF.

This chain connects TRBV29-1 to TRBJ1-1; D call uncertain. Deletions cut 5 bases from V and 1 base from J, with 11 bases between. Germline CDR1 reads SQVTM; CDR2 reads ANQGSEA. The CDR3 extends over 13 amino acids. The CDR3 loop reads CSVFTVGNTEAFF. CDR3 coding DNA: TGCAGCGTTTTTACAGTGGGGAACACTGAAGCTTTCTTT.

The CDR3 DNA reads TGTGCCCGAGTGCCGGTGGGTAGCGGGCGGACAGATACGCAGTATTTT. The encoded protein is CARVPVGSGRTDTQYF. The chain recombines TRBV30 with TRBJ2-3; 7 bases align to TRBD2. The length of the CDR3 is 16 residues. Germline CDR1 GTSNPN, CDR2 SVGIG (reference sequence). After removal of 8 bases from V and 3 bases from J, the junction contained 17 bases not matched to a gene.

The rearrangement joins TRBV29-1 to TRBJ2-5; D gene unclear. CDR1 is SQVTM and CDR2 is ANQGSEA in the germline V gene. V was cut by 7 bases and J by 2 bases, with 11 bases left in between. The CDR3 totals 12 residues. The DNA for the CDR3 is TGCAGCGCTTTAGCAGCTCAAGAGACCCAGTACTTC. Translation gives CSALAAQETQYF.

This chain uses TRBV4-1 with TRBJ2-7; TRBD2 agrees at 10 bases. The CDR3 contains 16 residues. Germline V gene data show CDR1 as MGHRA and CDR2 as YSYEKL. J gave up 4 bases and V 2 bases, and 8 bases lay outside the gene matches. The CDR3 DNA follows: TGCGCCAGCAGCCAATGGGCTAGCGGGAGTCTGTACGAGCAGTACTTC. This codes for CASSQWASGSLYEQYF.

The J gene is TRBJ1-2, the V gene TRBV19; TRBD1 aligns across 7 bases. CDR1 LNHDA and CDR2 SQIVND come from the germline V gene (reference sequence). The CDR3 runs 15 residues. V was pared by 4 bases and J by 4 bases, with 9 bases of the junction left unmatched. This CDR3 is CASSSQQGLGYGYTF. The CDR3 coding sequence is TGTGCCAGTAGTAGCCAACAGGGGTTGGGCTATGGCTACACCTTC.

The chain uses TRBV15 and TRBJ2-2, with D perhaps TRBD1 (8 bases). V lost 2 bases and J lost 5, with 15 bases in between. Germline CDR1 LNHNV, CDR2 YYDKDF (reference sequence). The CDR3 covers 16 residues. In nucleotides, the CDR3 is TGTGCCACCAGCAGAAAGACAGGGGAGGGAACCGGGGAGCTGTTTTTT. This encodes CATSRKTGEGTGELFF.

The V call is TRBV24-1, the J call TRBJ2-1; TRBD2 matches 12 bases. The V and J ends lost 5 bases and 2 bases, in that order; junction bases with no gene match: 0. The CDR3 length is 15 residues. Germline CDR1 reads KGHDR; CDR2 reads SFDVKD. The CDR3 protein is CATSGTSGTYNEQFF. The DNA of the CDR3 is TGTGCCACCAGTGGGACTAGCGGGACCTACAATGAGCAGTTCTTC.

About this clone: In the same sample, other DNA sequences code for this CDR3. The gene calls are TRBV5-4 and TRBJ2-3; 13 nucleotides align to TRBD2. Looked up from germline, CDR1 is SGHNT and CDR2 is YYREEE (reference sequence). This CDR3 has 16 amino acids. Unmatched junction bases numbered 5, after V lost 4 bases and J lost 3 bases. This CDR3 reads CASSPGLAGVTDTQYF. CDR3 DNA: TGTGCCAGCAGCCCTGGACTAGCGGGGGTGACAGATACGCAGTATTTT. Combining the CDR3 with reference TRBV5-4 and TRBJ2-3 gives the whole variable domain ETGVTQSPTHLIKTRGQQVTLRCSSQSGHNTVSWYQQALGQGPQFIFQYYREEENGRGNFPPRFSGLQFPNYSSELNVNALELDDSALYLCASSPGLAGVTDTQYFGPGTRLTVL.

V and J are TRBV9 and TRBJ2-2, with D hard to call. Trimming removed 3 bases from V and 0 bases from J, with 12 bases in between. The CDR3 spans 16 residues. CDR1 is SGDLS and CDR2 is YYNGEE in the germline V gene. The CDR3 region is CASSERPRSNTGELFF. The CDR3 region has the DNA TGTGCCAGCAGCGAGAGGCCCCGGTCGAACACCGGGGAGCTGTTTTTT.

The V call is TRBV5-8, the J call TRBJ1-1, with TRBD1 identical over 10 bases. The CDR3 extends over 15 amino acids. Trimming took 4 bases from V and 5 from J; bases not matched to a gene: 8. Germline values: CDR1 SGHTS, CDR2 YDEGEE. The CDR3, as DNA: TGTGCCAGCAGCCGCGGACAGGGGGTAAGGACTGAAGCTTTCTTT. This gives the protein CASSRGQGVRTEAFF.

Comments on this clone: A junction boundary mismatches the germline segment, possibly from a read error. This rearrangement joins TRBV15 to TRBJ2-5; TRBD2 matches at 7 bases. The germline gives CDR1 LNHNV, CDR2 YYDKDF (reference sequence). CDR3 length: 16 residues. The CDR3 spells CATSRDQAGNQETQYF. CDR3 bases: TGTGCCACCAGCAGAGATCAAGCGGGAAACCAAGAAACCCAGTACTTC.

The V and J genes are TRBV7-8 and TRBJ2-7; D gene ambiguous. The CDR3 spans 13 residues. Germline lookup yields CDR1 SGHVS and CDR2 FQNEAQ. With 4 bases removed from V and 1 base from J, the gap between germline ends came to 8 bases. The CDR3 DNA reads TGTGCCAGCAGCTCTCCCCCGTCCTACGAGCAGTACTTC. Its translation: CASSSPPSYEQYF.

The sample holds one count of this clone. The chain is built from TRBV20-1 and TRBJ2-7, with 10 bases lining up with TRBD2. The junction had 6 bases not matched to a gene; V was cut back by 3 bases and J by 7 bases. CDR3 size: 13 residues. The germline V gene encodes CDR1 DFQATT and CDR2 SNEGSKA (reference sequence). The CDR3 region has the DNA TGCAGTGCTAGTCTAGCGGGAGCAGAGGAGCAGTACTTC. The encoded protein is CSASLAGAEEQYF.

J is TRBJ1-2 and V is TRBV18; possible D gene TRBD1, 6 bases. The CDR3 runs 16 residues. Trimming took off 0 bases at V and 7 bases at J, with 18 bases between the two ends. Germline CDR1 reads KGHSH; CDR2 reads LQKENI. The CDR3 DNA sequence: TGTGCCAGCTCACCACCACCGGCCCGACAGGCGATTGGCTACACCTTC. Translated: CASSPPPARQAIGYTF.

This chain connects TRBV19 to TRBJ2-1; the match to TRBD2 covers 13 bases. V dropped 4 bases and J dropped 4; count of bases not matched to a gene: 4. The CDR3 is made up of 16 amino acids. CDR1 and CDR2 (germline): LNHDA, SQIVND (reference sequence). The CDR3: CASSNRLAGGYNEQFF. The CDR3 DNA sequence: TGTGCCAGTAGTAACCGACTAGCGGGGGGATACAATGAGCAGTTCTTC.

The V and J genes are TRBV27 and TRBJ2-1, with 10 positions matching TRBD2. J gave up 10 bases and V 5 bases, and 11 bases lay outside the gene matches. This CDR3 comprises 15 residues. Germline assignment: CDR1 MNHEY and CDR2 SMNVEV (reference sequence). The CDR3 sequence is CASSPGLASNVEQFF. The CDR3 nucleotides read TGTGCCAGCAGTCCGGGACTAGCGTCCAATGTGGAGCAGTTCTTC.

The chain combines TRBV20-1 with TRBJ2-1; TRBD2 aligns across 11 bases. CDR1 DFQATT and CDR2 SNEGSKA come from the germline V gene (reference sequence). CDR3 length: 15 amino acids. V shed 3 bases and J 5 bases; nucleotides not matched to a gene: 6. CDR3 loop: CSASRGTSGNNEQFF. For the CDR3, the DNA is TGCAGTGCTAGTCGGGGGACTAGCGGAAACAATGAGCAGTTCTTC.